This TCR beta chain stems from a study of blood T cell repertoires in COVID-19. Under the authors' procedure: For nucleated cells, counts were estimated from reference gene primer amplification. Measured with immunoSEQ multiplex PCR; TCRdb has only the in-frame clones, and not every one. V, J and clone size derive from that table, while D and trimming were established from the DNA sequence. The repertoire has more than 85,000 clones, about 81% of them found once; the top ten carry approximately 18%. This CDR3 comprises 13 residues. CDR1 is SQVTM, CDR2 ANQGSEA, per germline. V dropped 5 bases and J dropped 0 bases, with 11 bases sitting between them.

The source material was peripheral blood. The J gene is TRBJ2-7, the V gene TRBV29-1, with D maybe TRBD2 (6 bases). This receptor was identified in an elderly man with acute or convalescent COVID-19. The CDR3 spells CSVKKTSSYEQYF. The CDR3 DNA reads as TGCAGCGTTAAAAAGACTAGCTCCTACGAGCAGTACTTC.